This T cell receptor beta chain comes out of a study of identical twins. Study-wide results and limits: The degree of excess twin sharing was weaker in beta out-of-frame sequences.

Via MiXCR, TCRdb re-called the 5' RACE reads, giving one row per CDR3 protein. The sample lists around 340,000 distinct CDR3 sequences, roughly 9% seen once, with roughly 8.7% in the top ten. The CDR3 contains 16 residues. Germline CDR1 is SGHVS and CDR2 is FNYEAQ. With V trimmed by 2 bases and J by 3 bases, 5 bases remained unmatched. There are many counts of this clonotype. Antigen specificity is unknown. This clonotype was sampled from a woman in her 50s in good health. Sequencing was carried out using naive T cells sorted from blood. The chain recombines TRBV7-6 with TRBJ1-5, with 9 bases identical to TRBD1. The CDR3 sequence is CASSLQTGGVNQPQHF. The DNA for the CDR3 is TGTGCCAGCAGCTTACAGACAGGGGGAGTCAATCAGCCCCAGCATTTT.